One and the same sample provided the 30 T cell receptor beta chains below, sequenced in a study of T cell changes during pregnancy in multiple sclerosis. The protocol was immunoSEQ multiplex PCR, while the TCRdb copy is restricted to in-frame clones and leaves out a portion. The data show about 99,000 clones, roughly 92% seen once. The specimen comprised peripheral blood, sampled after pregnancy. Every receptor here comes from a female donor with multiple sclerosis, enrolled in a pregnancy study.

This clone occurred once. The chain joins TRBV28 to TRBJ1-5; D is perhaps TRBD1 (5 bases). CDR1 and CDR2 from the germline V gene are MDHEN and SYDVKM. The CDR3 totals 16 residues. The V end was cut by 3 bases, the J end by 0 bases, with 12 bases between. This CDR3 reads CASSLLGGYSNQPQHF. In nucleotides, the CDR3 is TGTGCCAGCAGTTTGTTGGGGGGGTATAGCAATCAGCCCCAGCATTTT.

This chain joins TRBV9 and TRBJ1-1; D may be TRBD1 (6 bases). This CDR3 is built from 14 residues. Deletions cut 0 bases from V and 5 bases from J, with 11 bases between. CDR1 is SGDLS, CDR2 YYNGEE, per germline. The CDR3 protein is CASSVAAGDTEAFF. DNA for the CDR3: TGTGCCAGCAGCGTAGCGGCAGGGGATACTGAAGCTTTCTTT.

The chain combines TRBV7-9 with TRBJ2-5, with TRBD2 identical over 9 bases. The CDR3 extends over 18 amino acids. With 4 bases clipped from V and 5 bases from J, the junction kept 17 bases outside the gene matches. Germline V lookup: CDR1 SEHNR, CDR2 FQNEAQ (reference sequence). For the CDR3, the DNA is TGTGCCAGCAGCTACGACATTGGTAGCGGGAGACGAGGGGAGACCCAGTACTTC. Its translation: CASSYDIGSGRRGETQYF. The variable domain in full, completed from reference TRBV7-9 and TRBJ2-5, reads DTGVSQNPRHKITKRGQNVTFRCDPISEHNRLYWYRQTLGQGPEFLTYFQNEAQLEKSRLLSDRFSAERPKGSFSTLEIQRTEQGDSAMYLCASSYDIGSGRRGETQYFGPGTRLLVL.

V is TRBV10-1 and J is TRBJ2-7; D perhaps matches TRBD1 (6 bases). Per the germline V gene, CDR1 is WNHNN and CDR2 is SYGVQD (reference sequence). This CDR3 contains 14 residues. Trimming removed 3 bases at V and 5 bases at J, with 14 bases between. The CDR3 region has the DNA TGCGCCAGCAGTGATCCCAGGGGTGCCGACGAGCAGTACTTC. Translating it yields CASSDPRGADEQYF.

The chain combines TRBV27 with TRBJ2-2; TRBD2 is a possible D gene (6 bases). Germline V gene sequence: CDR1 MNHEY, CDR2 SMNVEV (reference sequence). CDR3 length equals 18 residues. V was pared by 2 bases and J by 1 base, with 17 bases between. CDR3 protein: CASSLLPLATLNTGELFF. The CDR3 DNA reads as TGTGCCAGCAGTTTACTCCCACTAGCAACCTTGAACACCGGGGAGCTGTTTTTT.

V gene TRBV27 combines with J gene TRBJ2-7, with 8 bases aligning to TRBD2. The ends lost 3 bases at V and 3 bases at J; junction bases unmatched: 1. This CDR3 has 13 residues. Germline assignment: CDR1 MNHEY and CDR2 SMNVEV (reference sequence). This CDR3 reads CASSFGRGYEQYF. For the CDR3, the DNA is TGTGCCAGCAGTTTCGGGAGGGGCTACGAGCAGTACTTC.

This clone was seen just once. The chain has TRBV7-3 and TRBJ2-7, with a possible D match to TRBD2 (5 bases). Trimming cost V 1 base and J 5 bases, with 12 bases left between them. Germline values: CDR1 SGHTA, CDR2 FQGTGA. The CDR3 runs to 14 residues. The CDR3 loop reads CASSLRGEFDEQYF. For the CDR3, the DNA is TGTGCCAGCAGCTTAAGGGGAGAGTTCGACGAGCAGTACTTC.

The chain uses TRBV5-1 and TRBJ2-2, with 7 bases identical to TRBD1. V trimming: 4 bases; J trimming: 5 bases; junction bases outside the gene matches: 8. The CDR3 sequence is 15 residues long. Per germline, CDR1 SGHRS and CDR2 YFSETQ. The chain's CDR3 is CASSTRQGNTGELFF. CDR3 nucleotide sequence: TGCGCCAGCAGCACCCGACAGGGCAATACCGGGGAGCTGTTTTTT.

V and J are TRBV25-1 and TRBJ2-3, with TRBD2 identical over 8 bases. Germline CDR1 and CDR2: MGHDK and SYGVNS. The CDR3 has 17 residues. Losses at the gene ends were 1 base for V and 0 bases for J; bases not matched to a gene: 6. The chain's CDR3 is CASSESGKRESTDTQYF. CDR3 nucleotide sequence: TGTGCCAGCAGTGAATCAGGGAAGCGGGAGAGCACAGATACGCAGTATTTT.

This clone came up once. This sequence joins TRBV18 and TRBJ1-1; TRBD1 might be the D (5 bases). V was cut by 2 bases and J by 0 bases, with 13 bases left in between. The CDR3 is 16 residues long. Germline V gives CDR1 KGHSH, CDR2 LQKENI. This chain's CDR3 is CASSPLGGRVNTEAFF. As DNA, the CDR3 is TGTGCCAGCTCACCATTGGGTGGCAGGGTGAACACTGAAGCTTTCTTT.

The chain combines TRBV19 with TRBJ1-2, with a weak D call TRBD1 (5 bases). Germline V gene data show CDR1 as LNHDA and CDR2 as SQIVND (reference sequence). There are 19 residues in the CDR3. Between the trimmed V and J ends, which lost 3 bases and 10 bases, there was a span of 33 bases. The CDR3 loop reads CASSILTWGSDVRGGAYTF. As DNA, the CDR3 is TGTGCCAGTAGTATTTTGACTTGGGGCTCGGACGTTCGTGGAGGGGCCTACACCTTC.

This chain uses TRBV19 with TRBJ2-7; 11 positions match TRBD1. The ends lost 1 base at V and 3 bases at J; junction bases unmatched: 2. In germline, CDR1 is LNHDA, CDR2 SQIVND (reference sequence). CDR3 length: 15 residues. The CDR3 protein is CASSIGTGGVYEQYF. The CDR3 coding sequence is TGTGCCAGTAGTATAGGGACAGGGGGCGTCTACGAGCAGTACTTC.

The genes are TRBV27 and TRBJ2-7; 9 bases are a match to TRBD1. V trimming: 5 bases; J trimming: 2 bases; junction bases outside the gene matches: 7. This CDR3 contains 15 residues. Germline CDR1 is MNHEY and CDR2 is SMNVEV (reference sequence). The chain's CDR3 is CASSRPGQGAYEQYF. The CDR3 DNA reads TGTGCCAGCAGTCGGCCGGGACAGGGTGCCTACGAGCAGTACTTC.

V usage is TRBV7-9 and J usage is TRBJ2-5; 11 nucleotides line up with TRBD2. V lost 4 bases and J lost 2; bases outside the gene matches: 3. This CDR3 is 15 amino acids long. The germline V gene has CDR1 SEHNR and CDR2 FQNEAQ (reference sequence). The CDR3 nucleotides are TGTGCCAGCAGCTCCCGGACTAGCGGGCAAGAGACCCAGTACTTC. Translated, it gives CASSSRTSGQETQYF.

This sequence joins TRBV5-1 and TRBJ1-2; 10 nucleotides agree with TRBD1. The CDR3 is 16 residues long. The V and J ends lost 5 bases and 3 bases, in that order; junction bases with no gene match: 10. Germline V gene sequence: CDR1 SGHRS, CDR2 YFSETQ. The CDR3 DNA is TGCGCCAGCAGGAGACAGGGGGCGCTTACGGACTATGGCTACACCTTC. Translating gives CASRRQGALTDYGYTF. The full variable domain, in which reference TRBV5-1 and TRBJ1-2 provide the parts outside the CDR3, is KAGVTQTPRYLIKTRGQQVTLSCSPISGHRSVSWYQQTPGQGLQFLFEYFSETQRNKGNFPGRFSGRQFSNSRSEMNVSTLELGDSALYLCASRRQGALTDYGYTFGSGTRLTVV.

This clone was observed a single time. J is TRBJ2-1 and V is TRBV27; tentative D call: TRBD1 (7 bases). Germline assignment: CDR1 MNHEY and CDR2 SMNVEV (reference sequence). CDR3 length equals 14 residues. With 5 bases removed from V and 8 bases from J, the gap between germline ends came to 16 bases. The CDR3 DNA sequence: TGTGCCAGCAGTGGCGGGCCCAGGGGGGATGAGCAGTTCTTC. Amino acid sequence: CASSGGPRGDEQFF.

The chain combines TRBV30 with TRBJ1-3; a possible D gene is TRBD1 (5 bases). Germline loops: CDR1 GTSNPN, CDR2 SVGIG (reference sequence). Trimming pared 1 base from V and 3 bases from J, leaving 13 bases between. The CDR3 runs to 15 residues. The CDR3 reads CAWSGHGGVGNTIYF. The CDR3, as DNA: TGTGCCTGGAGTGGACACGGGGGAGTTGGAAACACCATATATTTT.

The CDR3 region has the DNA TGCGCCAGCAGCTTGGCCGACAGGGGGTGGGGGACAGATACGCAGTATTTT. This encodes CASSLADRGWGTDTQYF. The chain employs TRBV5-1 and TRBJ2-3; TRBD1 aligns across 9 bases. With 0 bases clipped from V and 3 bases from J, the junction kept 8 bases outside the gene matches. The CDR3 consists of 17 residues. Germline V CDR1 and CDR2: SGHRS, YFSETQ. Based on the CDR3 plus reference TRBV5-1 and TRBJ2-3, the full variable domain is KAGVTQTPRYLIKTRGQQVTLSCSPISGHRSVSWYQQTPGQGLQFLFEYFSETQRNKGNFPGRFSGRQFSNSRSEMNVSTLELGDSALYLCASSLADRGWGTDTQYFGPGTRLTVL.

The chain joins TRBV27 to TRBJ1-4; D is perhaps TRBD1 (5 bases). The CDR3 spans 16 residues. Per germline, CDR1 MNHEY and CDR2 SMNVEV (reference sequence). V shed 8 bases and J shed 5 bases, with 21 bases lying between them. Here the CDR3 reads CASGSHLTDVNEKLFF. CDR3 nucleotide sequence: TGTGCCAGCGGATCCCACCTGACAGACGTCAATGAAAAACTGTTTTTT.

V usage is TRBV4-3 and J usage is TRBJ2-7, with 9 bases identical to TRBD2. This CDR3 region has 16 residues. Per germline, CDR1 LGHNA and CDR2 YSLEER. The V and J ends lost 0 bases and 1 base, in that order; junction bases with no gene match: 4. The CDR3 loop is CASSQDRLAGSYEQYF. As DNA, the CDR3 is TGCGCCAGCAGCCAAGACAGGCTAGCGGGATCCTACGAGCAGTACTTC.

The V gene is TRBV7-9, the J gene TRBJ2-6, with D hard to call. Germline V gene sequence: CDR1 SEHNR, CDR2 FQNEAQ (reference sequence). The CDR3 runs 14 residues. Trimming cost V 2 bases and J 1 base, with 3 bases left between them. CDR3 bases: TGTGCCAGCAGCTTACAGTCTGGGGCCAACGTCCTGACTTTC. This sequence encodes CASSLQSGANVLTF.

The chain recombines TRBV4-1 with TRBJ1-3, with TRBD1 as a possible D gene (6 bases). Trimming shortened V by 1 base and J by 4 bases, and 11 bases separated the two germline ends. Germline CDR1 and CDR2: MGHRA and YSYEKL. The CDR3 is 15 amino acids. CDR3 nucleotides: TGCGCCAGCAGCCAAGGTACAGGGTCAGGAAACACCATATATTTT. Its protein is CASSQGTGSGNTIYF.

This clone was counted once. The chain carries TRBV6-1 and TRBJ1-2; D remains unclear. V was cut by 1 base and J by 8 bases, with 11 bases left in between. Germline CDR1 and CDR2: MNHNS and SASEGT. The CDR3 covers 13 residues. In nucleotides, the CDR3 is TGTGCCAGCAGTGAAGTAGTAGCTTCAGGCTACACCTTC. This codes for CASSEVVASGYTF.

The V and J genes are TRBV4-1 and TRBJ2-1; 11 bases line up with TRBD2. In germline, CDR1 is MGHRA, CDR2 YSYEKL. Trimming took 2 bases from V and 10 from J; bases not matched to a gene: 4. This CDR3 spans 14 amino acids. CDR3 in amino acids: CASSQKLAGGEQFF. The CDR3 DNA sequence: TGCGCCAGCAGCCAAAAGCTAGCGGGAGGCGAGCAGTTCTTC.

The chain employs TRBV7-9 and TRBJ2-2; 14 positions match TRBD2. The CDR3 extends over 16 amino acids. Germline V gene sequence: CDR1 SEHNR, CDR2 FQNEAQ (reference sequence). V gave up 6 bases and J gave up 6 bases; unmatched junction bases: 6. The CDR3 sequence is CASRGLAGVGAGELFF. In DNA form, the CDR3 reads TGTGCCAGCAGGGGACTAGCGGGAGTAGGGGCCGGGGAGCTGTTTTTT.

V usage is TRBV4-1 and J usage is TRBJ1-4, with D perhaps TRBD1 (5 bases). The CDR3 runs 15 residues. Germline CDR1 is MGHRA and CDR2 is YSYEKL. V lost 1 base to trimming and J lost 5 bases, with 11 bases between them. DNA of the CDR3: TGCGCCAGCAGCCAAGTAGTCAGGGAAAATGAAAAACTGTTTTTT. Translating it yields CASSQVVRENEKLFF.

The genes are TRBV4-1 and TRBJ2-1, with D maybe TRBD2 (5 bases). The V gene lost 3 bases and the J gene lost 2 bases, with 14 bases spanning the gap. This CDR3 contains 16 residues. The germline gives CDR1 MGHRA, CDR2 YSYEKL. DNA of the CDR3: TGCGCCAGCAGCCACGGGGATGGCAGGCCCTACAATGAGCAGTTCTTC. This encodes CASSHGDGRPYNEQFF.

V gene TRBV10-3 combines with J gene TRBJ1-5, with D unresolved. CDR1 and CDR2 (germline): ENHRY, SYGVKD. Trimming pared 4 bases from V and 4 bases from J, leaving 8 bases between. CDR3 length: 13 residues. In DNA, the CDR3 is TGTGCCATCAGTGCTGACGGGAATCAGCCCCAGCATTTT. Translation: CAISADGNQPQHF.

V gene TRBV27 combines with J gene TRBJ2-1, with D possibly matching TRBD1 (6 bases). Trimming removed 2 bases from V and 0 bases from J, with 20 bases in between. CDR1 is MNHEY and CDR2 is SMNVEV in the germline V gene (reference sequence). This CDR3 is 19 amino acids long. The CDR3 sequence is CASSLTFLRGSYSYNEQFF. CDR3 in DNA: TGTGCCAGCAGTTTAACGTTCCTTAGGGGGTCCTACTCCTACAATGAGCAGTTCTTC.

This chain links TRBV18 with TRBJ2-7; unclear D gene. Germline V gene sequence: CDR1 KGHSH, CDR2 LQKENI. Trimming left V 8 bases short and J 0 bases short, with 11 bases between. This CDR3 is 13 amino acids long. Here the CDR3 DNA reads TGTGCCAGCCGGTCCTCAAGCTCCTACGAGCAGTACTTC. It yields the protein CASRSSSSYEQYF.